This is a list of T cell receptor beta chains from one sample in a study of spatial heterogeneity in lung cancer. TCRdb re-derived calls from the 5' RACE reads in MiXCR, one entry per CDR3 protein. The sample records some 97,000 distinct CDR3 sequences, about 4.4% being singletons. Sample: lung tumor tissue, taken at surgery. These receptors were taken from a male donor with early-stage non-small cell lung cancer. Both conserved end residues are trimmed from each CDR3. The order of the fields is J gene, V gene, CDR3 protein.

J: TRBJ2-7; V: TRBV5-1; CDR3: ASSLLLGLAGGEQY
J: TRBJ2-6; V: TRBV28; CDR3: ASSPYRLLPRRGANVLT
J: TRBJ2-1; V: TRBV9; CDR3: ASSLGLAGGGFDEQF
J: TRBJ2-3; V: TRBV12-3/TRBV12-4; CDR3: ASSSLAGLSDTQY
J: TRBJ1-2; V: TRBV20-1; CDR3: SAGTENYGYT
J: TRBJ1-1; V: TRBV2; CDR3: ASISDRVGVGAF
J: TRBJ2-3; V: TRBV5-1; CDR3: ASSRTGKGSDTQY
J: TRBJ1-2; V: TRBV28; CDR3: ASSLSSGYT
J: TRBJ2-2; V: TRBV4-1; CDR3: ASSRIQGATGELF
J: TRBJ1-1; V: TRBV28; CDR3: ASSDTANTEAF
J: TRBJ1-3; V: TRBV7-9; CDR3: ASSHNVAGNTIY
J: TRBJ2-3; V: TRBV6-1; CDR3: ASGDSGFTDTQY
J: TRBJ1-4; V: TRBV2; CDR3: ASSQQGAGEKLF
J: TRBJ2-2; V: TRBV5-1; CDR3: ASSLAQGGNAGELF
J: TRBJ2-1; V: TRBV25-1; CDR3: ASKTAYNEQF
J: TRBJ2-1; V: TRBV7-9; CDR3: ASSLDSSSGRALF
J: TRBJ2-1; V: TRBV7-6; CDR3: ASSQTSYYNEQF
J: TRBJ2-7; V: TRBV4-2; CDR3: ASSQDLSTDTTLRGFSREQY
J: TRBJ1-2; V: TRBV4-1; CDR3: ASSQPSTGNYGYT
J: TRBJ1-1; V: TRBV28; CDR3: ASSSSYREAF
J: TRBJ2-1; V: TRBV20-1; CDR3: SARDSWDSSYNEQF
J: TRBJ1-5; V: TRBV30; CDR3: AWSFGDSNQPQH
J: TRBJ2-1; V: TRBV20-1; CDR3: SATSGTYNEQF
J: TRBJ1-3; V: TRBV9; CDR3: ASSVDTGNTIY
J: TRBJ2-2; V: TRBV28; CDR3: ASTHGVPSNTGELF
J: TRBJ2-1; V: TRBV20-1; CDR3: SANADRGRIDNEQF
J: TRBJ1-5; V: TRBV2; CDR3: ASSIQGGRNQPQH
J: TRBJ2-2; V: TRBV11-2; CDR3: ASSLVRDGELF
J: TRBJ2-7; V: TRBV10-3; CDR3: AISESSIFEQY
J: TRBJ1-5; V: TRBV20-1; CDR3: SAVSGSNQPQH
J: TRBJ1-2; V: TRBV2; CDR3: ASSEGRTGYT
J: TRBJ2-7; V: TRBV28; CDR3: ASRLTGYTSYEQY
J: TRBJ2-6; V: TRBV28; CDR3: ASSLPPLDRASVPSGANVLT
J: TRBJ2-1; V: TRBV12-3/TRBV12-4; CDR3: ASSFQLPREF
J: TRBJ1-4; V: TRBV6-5; CDR3: ASSYVPGATNEKLF
J: TRBJ1-4; V: TRBV13; CDR3: ASSATRDTNEKLF
J: TRBJ2-7; V: TRBV5-1; CDR3: ASSLTDQNIYEQY
J: TRBJ2-6; V: TRBV12-3/TRBV12-4; CDR3: ASSPRDGISGANVLT
J: TRBJ1-3; V: TRBV12-3/TRBV12-4; CDR3: ASSQQGTGNTIY
J: TRBJ2-7; V: TRBV16; CDR3: ASSHNGAEQY
J: TRBJ2-6; V: TRBV19; CDR3: ASRKGAAGANVLT
J: TRBJ2-7; V: TRBV7-9; CDR3: ASSLSNGEQY
J: TRBJ1-1; V: TRBV14; CDR3: ASSRNMNTEAF
J: TRBJ1-4; V: TRBV20-1; CDR3: SAKKWDEKLF
J: TRBJ1-2; V: TRBV20-1; CDR3: SARSVSQGFYGYT
J: TRBJ2-3; V: TRBV28; CDR3: ASFPWASSTDTQY
J: TRBJ2-1; V: TRBV27; CDR3: ASSPGIYNEQF
J: TRBJ1-6; V: TRBV10-3; CDR3: AISRDTNSPLH
J: TRBJ1-5; V: TRBV28; CDR3: ASYSGGQPQH
J: TRBJ1-2; V: TRBV5-1; CDR3: ASSSTGYGYT
J: TRBJ1-1; V: TRBV5-1; CDR3: ASSLALTASEAF
J: TRBJ2-3; V: TRBV20-1; CDR3: SAGRDTQY
J: TRBJ2-2; V: TRBV7-2; CDR3: ASSPHLGGMSTGELF
J: TRBJ2-2; V: TRBV10-3; CDR3: AITPGLAEYTGELF
J: TRBJ1-5; V: TRBV5-1; CDR3: ASSLGQGEGPQH
J: TRBJ2-2; V: TRBV5-1; CDR3: ASSGATGGTGELF
J: TRBJ1-5; V: TRBV2; CDR3: ASSDRQFRPQH